These 2 T cell receptor beta chains were sequenced from one sample in a study of CD8 T cells in Susac syndrome. Reverse transcription of 0.5 to 1 ug RNA used random hexamers. TCRdb used MiXCR to reprocess the immunoSEQ multiplex PCR reads, holding one entry per CDR3 protein. The data show some 200,000 distinct CDR3 sequences, 90% to 97% seen once. The sample taken for sequencing was CD4+ T cells from PBMCs. The source is a human donor with Susac syndrome.

This chain connects TRBV9 to TRBJ1-1, with unresolved D. The CDR3 has 13 amino acids. CDR1 SGDLS and CDR2 YYNGEE come from the germline V gene. V lost 6 bases, J lost 4 bases, and 13 bases lay in between. CDR3 sequence reads: CASTRMGGTEAFF. The CDR3 DNA reads TGTGCCAGCACCAGAATGGGTGGCACTGAAGCTTTCTTT.

The V call is TRBV7-2, the J call TRBJ2-1; TRBD2 matches 9 bases. The CDR3 is 16 amino acids. CDR1 and CDR2 from the germline V gene are SGHTA and FQGNSA. V was clipped by 5 bases and J by 5 bases; unmatched bases: 10. Here the CDR3 DNA reads TGTGCCAGCAGCGGGACTAGCAGAAGAGTTGACAATGAGCAGTTCTTC. Translated: CASSGTSRRVDNEQFF.